The text below deals with one T cell receptor (beta chain). The assay was immunoSEQ multiplex PCR, and TCRdb's table has in-frame clones only and misses some. The sample comprises 400,000 or so clones, approximately 86% of which are singletons, and around 2% rests with the top ten. This sample stems from a study of blood T cell repertoires in COVID-19. This TCR was recovered from a woman aged 40-49 years with acute COVID-19. The sequencing input was PBMCs or T cells enriched from blood (not recorded which).

The chain's CDR3 is CASSQVGQRLNTIYF. The CDR3 DNA sequence: TGCGCCAGCAGCCAAGTGGGGCAACGACTTAACACCATATATTTT. The chain couples TRBV4-1 to TRBJ1-3, with D maybe TRBD1 (5 bases). V gave up 1 base and J gave up 7 bases, with 14 bases separating them. The germline V gene has CDR1 MGHRA and CDR2 YSYEKL. The CDR3 covers 15 residues.